This is a list of T cell receptor beta chains from one sample in a study of regulatory T cells in long-lasting Graves disease. Via MiXCR, TCRdb re-called the multiplex PCR reads, giving one row per CDR3 protein. The sample lists around 480,000 distinct CDR3 sequences, about 17% occurring once. The sample also formed part of further work on T cells in Graves' hyperthyroidism and ophthalmopathy.

The sample was peripheral blood mononuclear cells (PBMCs), taken at new diagnosis, from a patient treated with antithyroid drugs. The origin of the receptors is a man aged 35-49 years with Graves disease. The CDR3 runs from the conserved cysteine through the conserved F or W.

CDR3aa	j_gene	v_gene
CATKRYSGSTTDTQYF	TRBJ2-3	TRBV2
CASSSSGVYEQYF	TRBJ2-7	TRBV5-1
CATSRDRELGQYF	TRBJ2-5	TRBV15
CSARVGTLTKNIQYF	TRBJ2-4	TRBV20-1
CASSLGRDPLFNNEQFF	TRBJ2-1	TRBV5-1
CASSVDRGLQETQYF	TRBJ2-5	TRBV9
CATSEGTNTPDTQYF	TRBJ2-3	TRBV24-1
CASRTPAGSYEQYF	-	TRBV7-2
CAWSVHGGRGEQFF	TRBJ2-1	TRBV30
CASRSGTSGSFFYEQYF	TRBJ2-7	TRBV6-1
CASSRSGQRNQPQHF	TRBJ1-5	TRBV6-1
CAWRKRTLSYEQYF	TRBJ2-7	TRBV30
CSVVIRAYEQYF	TRBJ2-7	TRBV29-1
CSVGTVGTEAFF	TRBJ1-1	TRBV29-1
CASSGLALNTGELFF	TRBJ2-2	TRBV2
CSVSRERQPYGYTF	TRBJ1-2	TRBV29-1
CAWTQGQIEAFF	TRBJ1-1	TRBV30
CASGLGVAGRYEQYF	TRBJ2-7	TRBV11-3
CASKAEENTGELFF	TRBJ2-2	TRBV19
CASSLNLAGRNEQFF	TRBJ2-1	TRBV7-8
CASSPSRSGRDSYNSPLHF	TRBJ1-6	TRBV7-9
CASSPGEVTEAFF	TRBJ1-1	TRBV12-3/TRBV12-4
CASSRDRGETQYF	TRBJ2-5	TRBV11-2
CASRRLAGTYEQYF	TRBJ2-7	TRBV11-2
CASDSSRGHGYTF	TRBJ1-2	TRBV6-1
CASSFGSATSSTGELFF	TRBJ2-2	TRBV11-1
CASSLDTGSYEQYF	TRBJ2-7	TRBV5-1
CASSLDGQGSYTF	TRBJ1-2	TRBV12-3/TRBV12-4
CASSSAPAGGYEQYF	TRBJ2-7	TRBV7-6
CSASGGYTDTQYF	TRBJ2-3	TRBV20-1
CASSPRAANEQFF	TRBJ2-1	TRBV7-9
CASSIGRDPTTDTQYF	TRBJ2-3	TRBV7-2
CASSWGSNEKLFF	TRBJ1-4	TRBV7-2
CASSDSGPNQPQHF	TRBJ1-5	TRBV25-1
CSARVATIDSYNEQFF	TRBJ2-1	TRBV20-1
CASSDAGGFGNQPQHF	TRBJ1-5	TRBV2
CASSLGPSPGVNTEAFF	TRBJ1-1	TRBV5-5
CASSSRDSYTEAFF	TRBJ1-1	TRBV7-8
CASSQGSGRRETQYF	TRBJ2-5	TRBV28
CASTERAGGETQYF	TRBJ2-5	TRBV6-2/TRBV6-3
CASSFSKGTDEQYF	TRBJ2-7	TRBV12-3/TRBV12-4
CAWKESSYEQYF	TRBJ2-7	TRBV30
CSARALLADSYEQYF	TRBJ2-7	TRBV20-1
CASSTGLAMQYF	TRBJ2-3	TRBV7-9
CASSLDQLADTQYF	TRBJ2-3	TRBV5-1
CATSDLTPTNYNEQFF	TRBJ2-1	TRBV24-1
CASSFTLGLAGGPSYEQYF	TRBJ2-7	TRBV7-9
CSVRRGNQPQHF	TRBJ1-5	TRBV29-1
CASSPILAGPNYEQYF	TRBJ2-7	TRBV9
CASRRGVREQYF	TRBJ2-7	TRBV2
CASSTEYGGANVLTF	TRBJ2-6	TRBV5-1
CASRHSGARETQYF	TRBJ2-5	TRBV3-1
CSGLRGRASNEQFF	TRBJ2-1	TRBV29-1
CSVRRGVSYEQYF	TRBJ2-7	TRBV29-1
CASSLDGRFTDTQYF	TRBJ2-3	TRBV11-3